This section outlines one T cell receptor beta chain sequence together with its context. This clonotype showed up many times. The target of this receptor is not known. No much larger clone is present one base from it, and per-base qualities are unavailable. Library preparation used 5' RACE. The listed sequencing device is NextSeq 500. To correct for sequencing error and PCR bias, the TCR library protocol tagged individual cDNA molecules with unique molecular identifiers. TCR alpha and beta chains were both sequenced, and the abundances of alpha and beta sequences in each sample were closely correlated with each other. The original methods were these. V gene, J gene and CDR3 annotation of TCR sequences was performed with Decombinator V4. Expanded TCRs were defined as changing significantly between any two time points under a Poisson model with p below 0.0001. TCR abundances were normalised to the total number of TCRs sequenced per sample and expressed as counts per million. TRAV1-2 paired with TRAJ12, TRAJ20 or TRAJ33 defined MAIT TCRs, while TRAV10 paired with TRAJ18 defined iNKT TCRs. VDJdb, accessed 1 November 2021, was searched for CMV, EBV and SARS-CoV-2 annotated TCRs, excluding TCRs annotated for multiple antigens. In TCRdb, the public reads were trimmed at Q25 with fastp and aligned with MiXCR, with productive beta chains retained. Here each entry gathers all rows of one CDR3 protein and keeps the most common genes and DNA. TCRdb assigned the V and J calls; the authors' analysis was not used. Recorded for this sample are under 60,000 distinct CDR3 sequences; 7.5% to 9.5% of them occurred a single time. The ten largest clonotypes hold 3.5% to 4.5% of the sample.

These data are taken from a study of early T cells in non-severe SARS-CoV-2 infection (dated by TCRdb to 2020 to 2022). Looking at the study overall: Because TCR sequencing was done on bulk RNA from unsorted whole blood, the alpha and beta chains could not be paired.

Reading from cysteine to phenylalanine, the CDR3 counts 12 amino acids. Kept here is only the CDR3 DNA, which spans 36 bases and is read in frame from base 1. The V end loses 4 bases and the J end loses 5 bases, and a stretch of 8 bases separates them. The germline V gene encodes CDR1 MNHEY and CDR2 SMNVEV (reference sequence). The paper's findings and limits, for the study overall: VDJdb matching was skewed toward anti-spike CD8 responses and likely underestimated virus-specific expansions, missing private and CD4 specificities.

This was a case-control study nested in a cohort of healthcare workers in London, UK, who had nasopharyngeal swab PCR tests and blood samples taken every week. Healthcare workers were enrolled in the week of the UK lockdown, from 23 to 31 March 2020, and were followed every week for up to roughly 16 weeks. The sample comprised whole blood. The clonotype was recovered from an adult who was a healthcare worker with PCR-confirmed SARS-CoV-2 infection or an uninfected control (not recorded which). The sequence links TRBV27 to TRBJ1-1; the D gene remains uncertain. In nucleotides, the sequence is TGTGCCAGCAGTTCGGGTGTTACTGAAGCTTTCTTT. Its protein is CASSSGVTEAFF.